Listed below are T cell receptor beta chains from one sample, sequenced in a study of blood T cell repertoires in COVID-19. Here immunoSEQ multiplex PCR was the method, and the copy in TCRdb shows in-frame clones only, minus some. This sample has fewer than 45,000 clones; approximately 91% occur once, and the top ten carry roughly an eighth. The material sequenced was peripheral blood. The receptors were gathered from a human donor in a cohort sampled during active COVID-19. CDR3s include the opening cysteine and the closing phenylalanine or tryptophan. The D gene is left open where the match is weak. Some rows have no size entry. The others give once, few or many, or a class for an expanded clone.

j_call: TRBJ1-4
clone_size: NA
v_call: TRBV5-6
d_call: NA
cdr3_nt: TGTGCCAGCAGCTTAGTAGGAGCCAGTGAAAAACTGTTTTTT
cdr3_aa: CASSLVGASEKLFF

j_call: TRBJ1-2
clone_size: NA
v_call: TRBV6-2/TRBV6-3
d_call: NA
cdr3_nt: TGTGCCAGCAGTGCGACTAACTATGGCTACACCTTC
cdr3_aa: CASSATNYGYTF

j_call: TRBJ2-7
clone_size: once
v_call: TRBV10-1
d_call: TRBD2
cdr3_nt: TGCGCCAGCAGTCGCGGGGGGCATACCTACGAGCAGTACTTC
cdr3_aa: CASSRGGHTYEQYF

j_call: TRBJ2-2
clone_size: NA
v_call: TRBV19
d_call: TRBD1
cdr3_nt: TGTGCCAGTAGTATAGAGGGCCAGGGGGCCGGGGAGCTGTTTTTT
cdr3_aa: CASSIEGQGAGELFF

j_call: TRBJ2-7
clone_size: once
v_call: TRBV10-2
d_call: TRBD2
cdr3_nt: TGCGCCAGCCGGGGGGGGTCCTACGAGCAGTACTTC
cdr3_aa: CASRGGSYEQYF

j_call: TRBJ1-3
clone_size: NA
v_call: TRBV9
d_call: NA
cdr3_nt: TGTGCCAGCAGCGCACAGACAGGAAACACCATATATTTT
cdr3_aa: CASSAQTGNTIYF

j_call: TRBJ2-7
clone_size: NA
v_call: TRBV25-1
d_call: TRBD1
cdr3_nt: TGTGCCAGCAGTCCCGTGGGGACAGGGAGCGAGCAGTACTTC
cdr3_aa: CASSPVGTGSEQYF

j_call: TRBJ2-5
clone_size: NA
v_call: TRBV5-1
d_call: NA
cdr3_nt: TGCGCCAGCAGCCCCTCCACTAGTGAGGTAGAGACCCAGTACTTC
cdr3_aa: CASSPSTSEVETQYF

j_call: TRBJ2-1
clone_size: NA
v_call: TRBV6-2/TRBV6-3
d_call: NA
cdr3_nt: TGTGCCAGCAGTTACTATGAAGCTAATATCCTAGGGGGGGGTGTCTACAATGAGCAGTTCTTC
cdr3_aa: CASSYYEANILGGGVYNEQFF

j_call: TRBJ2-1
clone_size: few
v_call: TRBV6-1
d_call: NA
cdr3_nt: TGTGCCAGCAGTGAACACTTAAGCTCCTACAATGAGCAGTTCTTC
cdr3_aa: CASSEHLSSYNEQFF

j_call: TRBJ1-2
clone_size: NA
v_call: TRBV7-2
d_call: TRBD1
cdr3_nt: TGTGCCAGCAGCCGGGACAGGGAACACTATGGCTACACCTTC
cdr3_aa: CASSRDREHYGYTF

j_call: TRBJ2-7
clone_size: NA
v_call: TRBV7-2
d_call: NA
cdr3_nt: TGTGCCAGCAGCTTAGGGACAACCTCCCCCTACGAGCAGTACTTC
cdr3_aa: CASSLGTTSPYEQYF

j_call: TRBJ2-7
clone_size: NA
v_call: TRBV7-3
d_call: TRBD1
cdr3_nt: TGTGCCAGCAGCTTACTTCCGACAGGGGCCTACGAGCAGTACTTC
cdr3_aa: CASSLLPTGAYEQYF

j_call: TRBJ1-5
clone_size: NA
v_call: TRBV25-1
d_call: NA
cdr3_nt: TGTGCCAGCAGTGTCACAGGGACCGATCAGCCCCAGCATTTT
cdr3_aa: CASSVTGTDQPQHF

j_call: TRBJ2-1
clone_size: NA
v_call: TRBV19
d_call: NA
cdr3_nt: TGTGCCACCACCTCCCGACTTTCCTACAATGAGCAGTTCTTC
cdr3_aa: CATTSRLSYNEQFF

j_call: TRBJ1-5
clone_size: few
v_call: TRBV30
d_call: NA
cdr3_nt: TGTGCCTGGAGTGTGGGCGGCAATCAGCCCCAGCATTTT
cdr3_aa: CAWSVGGNQPQHF

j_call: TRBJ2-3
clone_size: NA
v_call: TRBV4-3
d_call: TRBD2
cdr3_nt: TGCGCCAGCAGCCGAGCCGGGACTAGCAGATTCACAGATACGCAGTATTTT
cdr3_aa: CASSRAGTSRFTDTQYF

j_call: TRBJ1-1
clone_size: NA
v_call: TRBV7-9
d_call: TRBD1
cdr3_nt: TGTGCCAGCAGCTTCTCGGGGACAGAGAACACTGAAGCTTTCTTT
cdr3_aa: CASSFSGTENTEAFF

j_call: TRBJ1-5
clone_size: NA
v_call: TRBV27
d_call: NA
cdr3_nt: TGTGCCAGCAGTTTAGAGTCAACGTATCAGCCCCAGCATTTT
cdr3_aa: CASSLESTYQPQHF

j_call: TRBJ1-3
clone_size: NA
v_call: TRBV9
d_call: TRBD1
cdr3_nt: TGTGCCAGCAGCGCTGGGACAGCCCGCTCTGGAAACACCATATATTTT
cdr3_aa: CASSAGTARSGNTIYF

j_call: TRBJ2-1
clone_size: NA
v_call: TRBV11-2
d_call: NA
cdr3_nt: TGTGCCAGCAGCTTAGCGAAACTGTTGCTGAGCTCCTACAATGAGCAGTTCTTC
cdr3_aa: CASSLAKLLLSSYNEQFF

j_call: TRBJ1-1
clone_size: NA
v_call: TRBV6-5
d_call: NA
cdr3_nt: TGTGCCAGCAGTTGGGGGGGTCTGAACACTGAAGCTTTCTTT
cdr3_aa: CASSWGGLNTEAFF

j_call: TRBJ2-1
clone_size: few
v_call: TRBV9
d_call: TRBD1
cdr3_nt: TGTGCCAGCAGCGTAGCTCCGCAGGGGGCACCTTACAATGAGCAGTTCTTC
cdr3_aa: CASSVAPQGAPYNEQFF

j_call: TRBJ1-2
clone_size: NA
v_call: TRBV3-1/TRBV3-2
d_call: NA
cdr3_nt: TGTGCCAGCAGCCAAGAAGAGGGCTGGCGGCGGTCGCTTAACTATGGCTACACCTTC
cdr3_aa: CASSQEEGWRRSLNYGYTF

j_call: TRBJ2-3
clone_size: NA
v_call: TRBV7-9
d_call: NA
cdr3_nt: TGTGCCAGCAGCCGCCAGGTCGAAGATACGCAGTATTTT
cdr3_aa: CASSRQVEDTQYF

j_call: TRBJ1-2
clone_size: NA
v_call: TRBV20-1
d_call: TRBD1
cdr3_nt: TGCAGTGCAAGTTACAGGGGCACCTATGGCTACACCTTC
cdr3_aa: CSASYRGTYGYTF

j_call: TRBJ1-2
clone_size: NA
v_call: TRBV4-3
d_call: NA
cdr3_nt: TGCGCCAGCAGCCCCGAACGCAGACAGTCTAACTATGGCTACACCTTC
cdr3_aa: CASSPERRQSNYGYTF

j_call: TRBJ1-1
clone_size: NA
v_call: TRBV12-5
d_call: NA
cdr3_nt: TGTGCTAGTGGTTTGGGGGGGGGATTCAGGAACACTGAAGCTTTCTTT
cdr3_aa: CASGLGGGFRNTEAFF

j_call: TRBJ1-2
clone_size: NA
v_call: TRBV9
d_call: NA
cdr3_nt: TGTGCCAGCAGCCCCCACCGGGGAGGCTATGGCTACACCTTC
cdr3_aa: CASSPHRGGYGYTF

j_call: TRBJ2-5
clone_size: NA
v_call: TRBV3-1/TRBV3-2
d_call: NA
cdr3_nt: TGTGCCAGCAGCCAAGGGCCCGTTGGCATCCCAGGAGAGACCCAGTACTTC
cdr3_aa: CASSQGPVGIPGETQYF

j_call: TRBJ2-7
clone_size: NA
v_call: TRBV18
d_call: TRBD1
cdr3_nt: TGTGCCAGCTCATCGCAACAGGGGGCATCCCGCTACGAGCAGTACTTC
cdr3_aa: CASSSQQGASRYEQYF

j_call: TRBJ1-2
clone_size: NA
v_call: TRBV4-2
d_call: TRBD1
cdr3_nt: TGTGCCAGCAGCCAAGATCAGGGGGCGTACCTTGATGGCTACACCTTC
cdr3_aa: CASSQDQGAYLDGYTF

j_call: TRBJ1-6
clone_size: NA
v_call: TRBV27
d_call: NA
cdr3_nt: TGTGCCAGCAGCCCCCGATTTGGCCCCAATTCACCCCTCCACTTT
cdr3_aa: CASSPRFGPNSPLHF

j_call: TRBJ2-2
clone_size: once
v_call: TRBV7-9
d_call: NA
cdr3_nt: TGTGCCAGCAGCTTAGGTCCAGGGTGGACCGGGGAGCTGTTTTTT
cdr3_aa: CASSLGPGWTGELFF

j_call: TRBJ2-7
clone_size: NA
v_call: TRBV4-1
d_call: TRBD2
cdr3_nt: TGCGCCAGCAGCTCCCGGAGCGGGGGGTCGGGCGAGCAGTACTTC
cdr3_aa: CASSSRSGGSGEQYF

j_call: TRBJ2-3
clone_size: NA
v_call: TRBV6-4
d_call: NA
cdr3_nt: TGTGCCAGCAGTGGAGAGTGCGGCCGGGACAACATCACAGATACGCAGTATTTT
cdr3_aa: CASSGECGRDNITDTQYF

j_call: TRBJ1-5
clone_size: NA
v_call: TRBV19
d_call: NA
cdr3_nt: TGTGCCAGTAGTCTCTTAAATCAGCCCCAGCATTTT
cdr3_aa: CASSLLNQPQHF

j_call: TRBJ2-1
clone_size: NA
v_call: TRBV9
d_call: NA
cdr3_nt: TGTGCCAGCACTCTCGAGGGGGTGCCCTACAATGAGCAGTTCTTC
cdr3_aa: CASTLEGVPYNEQFF

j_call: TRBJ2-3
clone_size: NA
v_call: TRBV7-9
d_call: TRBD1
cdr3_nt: TGTGCCAGCCGACAGGGGGCCGGCAGTACGCAGTATTTT
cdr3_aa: CASRQGAGSTQYF

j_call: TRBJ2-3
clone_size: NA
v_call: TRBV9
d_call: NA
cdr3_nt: TGTGCCAGCAGCGTAGGAGGCCGTCCCCCAGATACGCAGTATTTT
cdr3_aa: CASSVGGRPPDTQYF

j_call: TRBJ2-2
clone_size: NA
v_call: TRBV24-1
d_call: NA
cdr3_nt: TGTGCCACCAGTGATTCAAATAATGACAGAAACACCGGGGAGCTGTTTTTT
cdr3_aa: CATSDSNNDRNTGELFF

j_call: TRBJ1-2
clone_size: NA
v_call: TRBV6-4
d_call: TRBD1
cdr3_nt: TGTGCCAGCAGTGACAACGGACAGGCCCCATTAGTCTACACCTTC
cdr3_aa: CASSDNGQAPLVYTF

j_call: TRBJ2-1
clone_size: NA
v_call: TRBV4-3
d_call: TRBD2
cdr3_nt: TGCGCCAGCAGCCAAGTCCCACTAGCGGGGGGCTATGAGCAGTTCTTC
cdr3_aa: CASSQVPLAGGYEQFF

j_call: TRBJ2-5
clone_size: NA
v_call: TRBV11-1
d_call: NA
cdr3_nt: TGTGCCAGCAGCTTGTCGGACGGGGGAGAAGAGACCCAGTACTTC
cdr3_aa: CASSLSDGGEETQYF

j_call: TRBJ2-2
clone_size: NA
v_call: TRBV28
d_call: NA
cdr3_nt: TGTGCCAGCAGAGAGAAGCATTTGAACACCGGGGAGCTGTTTTTT
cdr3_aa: CASREKHLNTGELFF

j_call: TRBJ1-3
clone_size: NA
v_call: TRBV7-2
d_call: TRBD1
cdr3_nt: TGTGCCAGCAGCTCCCCCGGGACAGGGGGCTGGAACACCATATATTTT
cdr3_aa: CASSSPGTGGWNTIYF

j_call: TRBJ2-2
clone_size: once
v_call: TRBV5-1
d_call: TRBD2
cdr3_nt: TGCGCCAGCAGCGTGACTAGCGGGGGGGCACTGAACACCGGGGAGCTGTTTTTT
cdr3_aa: CASSVTSGGALNTGELFF

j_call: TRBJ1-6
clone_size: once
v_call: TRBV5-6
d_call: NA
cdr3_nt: TGTGCCAGCAGCTTGGTGGCAGGGGCGGGTAATTCACCCCTCCACTTT
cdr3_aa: CASSLVAGAGNSPLHF

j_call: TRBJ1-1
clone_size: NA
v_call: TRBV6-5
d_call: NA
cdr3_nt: TGTGCCAGCAGTTACGACAGCCCCTCGAACACTGAAGCTTTCTTT
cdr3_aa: CASSYDSPSNTEAFF

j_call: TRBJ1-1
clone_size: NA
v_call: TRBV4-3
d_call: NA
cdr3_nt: TGCGCCAGCAGCCCCGGGGACTTTGATCGGACTGAAGCTTTCTTT
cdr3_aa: CASSPGDFDRTEAFF

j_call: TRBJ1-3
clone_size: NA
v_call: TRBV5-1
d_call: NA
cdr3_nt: TGCGCCAGCAGCTTGGTTCAGGGTGTTTCTGGAAACACCATATATTTT
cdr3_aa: CASSLVQGVSGNTIYF